This T cell receptor (beta chain) was recorded in a study of beta chain features in type 1 diabetes. Study at large: No age, gender or cell yield differences were seen between patients and healthy donors. All samples together contributed almost 110,000,000 sorted cells for examination. General observations from the study: Shorter TCRB CDR3s, moderately but significantly so, marked every one of the four CD4+ subsets in Type 1 diabetes patients. An over-representation of cells with high TCR expression could result from cDNA sequencing.

CDR3 length equals 11 residues. The germline gives CDR1 SEHNR, CDR2 FQNEAQ (reference sequence). V gave up 6 bases and J gave up 5 bases, with 8 bases separating them. Reverse transcribing all isolated RNA meant expressed TCRB transcripts were sequenced. The assay was immunoSEQ multiplex PCR, and TCRdb's table has in-frame clones only and misses some. The profile shows 640,000 or so clones, about 14% of them singletons. This clone came up a few times. Its specificity is not known. Sorting of CD4+ naive, central memory, regulatory and stem cell-like memory cells was performed via CD45RO/CCR7/CD25/CD127/CD95/CD27.

This TCR was recovered from a man aged 18 to 35 with type 1 diabetes. Sequenced input: naive CD4+ T cells from blood. The chain carries TRBV7-9 and TRBJ2-7; D is unclear. CDR3 protein: CASRNEDEQYF. In nucleotides, the CDR3 is TGTGCCAGCAGGAACGAAGACGAGCAGTACTTC.